Listed here are 16 T cell receptor beta chains from one sample, sequenced in a study of blood T cell repertoires in COVID-19. Generated by immunoSEQ multiplex PCR, the TCRdb table keeps only in-frame clones and is missing some. The table records around 200,000 clones, around 85% of them present only once. The sequencing input was peripheral blood. These TCRs come from a woman older than 75 with acute or convalescent COVID-19.

The genes are TRBV7-8 and TRBJ1-1, with D tentatively TRBD1 (5 bases). Germline CDR1 is SGHVS and CDR2 is FQNEAQ. This CDR3 is 14 amino acids long. Trimming removed 5 bases at V and 1 base at J, with 11 bases between. The CDR3 protein is CASSKPGQNTEAFF. CDR3 nucleotides: TGTGCCAGCAGCAAGCCCGGACAGAACACTGAAGCTTTCTTT.

This chain uses TRBV7-2 with TRBJ2-1; 11 positions match TRBD2. CDR3 length: 18 amino acids. Germline CDR1 and CDR2: SGHTA and FQGNSA. V shed 3 bases and J 4 bases; nucleotides not matched to a gene: 11. CDR3 sequence reads: CASSFRGPTSGKYNEQFF. Written as DNA, the CDR3 is TGTGCCAGCAGCTTTAGGGGCCCGACTAGCGGGAAGTACAATGAGCAGTTCTTC.

The genes are TRBV12-5 and TRBJ2-7; TRBD1 aligns across 7 bases. The CDR3 extends over 13 amino acids. Looked up from germline, CDR1 is LGHNT and CDR2 is FRNRAP. J lost 3 bases, V lost 3 bases, and 2 bases had no gene match. As DNA, the CDR3 is TGTGCTAGTGGTTTACGGGACAGCTACGAGCAGTACTTC. Protein product: CASGLRDSYEQYF.

The chain recombines TRBV5-4 with TRBJ2-5; a possible D gene is TRBD1 (5 bases). CDR3 length: 14 residues. V dropped 0 bases and J dropped 4 bases, with 10 bases sitting between them. Germline V lookup: CDR1 SGHNT, CDR2 YYREEE (reference sequence). For the CDR3, the DNA is TGTGCCAGCAGCTTGGCCTTCGACAGAGAGACCCAGTACTTC. It specifies CASSLAFDRETQYF.

The V gene is TRBV10-3, the J gene TRBJ2-5; a weak D match, TRBD1 (6 bases). CDR1 and CDR2 (germline): ENHRY, SYGVKD. The CDR3 runs to 13 residues. V was cut by 11 bases and J by 1 base, with 14 bases left in between. The CDR3 loop reads CAVTDRTQETQYF. The CDR3 coding sequence is TGTGCCGTTACCGACAGGACCCAAGAGACCCAGTACTTC.

The V gene is TRBV9, the J gene TRBJ2-5, with unresolved D. This CDR3 is built from 14 residues. V was clipped by 0 bases and J by 0 bases, with 6 bases between them. The germline CDR1 and CDR2 sequences are SGDLS and YYNGEE. The CDR3 reads CASSVGGYQETQYF. In DNA, the CDR3 is TGTGCCAGCAGCGTAGGCGGTTACCAAGAGACCCAGTACTTC.

The chain combines TRBV6-5 with TRBJ1-3; D not certain. CDR1 MNHEY and CDR2 SVGAGI come from the germline V gene. Trimming took off 5 bases at V and 0 bases at J, with 11 bases between the two ends. The CDR3 has 15 residues. This CDR3 is CASSPTSGSGNTIYF. The CDR3 DNA reads as TGTGCCAGCAGTCCCACCTCGGGCTCTGGAAACACCATATATTTT.

The V call is TRBV7-2, the J call TRBJ1-2, with TRBD1 as a possible D gene (5 bases). Trimming cost V 1 base and J 4 bases, with 7 bases left between them. The CDR3 is made up of 13 amino acids. Per germline, CDR1 SGHTA and CDR2 FQGNSA. The CDR3 is CASSLGRAYGYTF. CDR3 DNA sequence: TGTGCCAGCAGCTTAGGCAGGGCCTATGGCTACACCTTC.

The V and J genes are TRBV6-5 and TRBJ1-3, with 9 bases lining up with TRBD1. The germline V gene encodes CDR1 MNHEY and CDR2 SVGAGI. The V segment lost 4 bases and the J segment 4 bases; nucleotides outside the gene matches: 8. This CDR3 comprises 16 residues. The chain's CDR3 is CASSFAQGATGNTIYF. The CDR3 DNA reads TGTGCCAGCAGTTTTGCACAGGGGGCGACGGGAAACACCATATATTTT.

The chain uses TRBV29-1 and TRBJ2-3; 8 bases match TRBD1. The V and J ends lost 6 bases and 2 bases, in that order; junction bases with no gene match: 13. The CDR3 is made up of 16 amino acids. The germline CDR1 and CDR2 sequences are SQVTM and ANQGSEA. CDR3 DNA sequence: TGCAGCGTGGGCAGAGCCGGGACAGGCGTCACAGATACGCAGTATTTT. Its protein is CSVGRAGTGVTDTQYF.

This clone has a single count. This rearrangement joins TRBV7-9 to TRBJ1-2; TRBD1 matches 7 bases. V was pared by 1 base and J by 5 bases, with 4 bases of the junction left unmatched. CDR3 size: 14 residues. The germline V gene encodes CDR1 SEHNR and CDR2 FQNEAQ (reference sequence). The CDR3 sequence: CASSLEGAGYGYTF. The CDR3 nucleotides are TGTGCCAGCAGCTTAGAGGGGGCGGGGTATGGCTACACCTTC.

The chain couples TRBV6-5 to TRBJ1-4; 7 bases are a match to TRBD1. CDR3 length: 14 residues. In germline, CDR1 is MNHEY, CDR2 SVGAGI. V trimming: 6 bases; J trimming: 8 bases; junction bases outside the gene matches: 9. Here the CDR3 reads CASSPQGEREKLFF. CDR3 nucleotides: TGTGCCAGCAGCCCCCAGGGGGAGCGAGAAAAACTGTTTTTT.

The genes are TRBV6-1 and TRBJ1-4, with 7 bases lining up with TRBD1. The V gene's germline CDR1 is MNHNS and CDR2 SASEGT. V shed 3 bases, J shed 9 bases, and the junction held 10 bases outside the gene matches. The CDR3 has 15 residues. The CDR3 loop reads CASSEGAWDRQKLFF. Here the CDR3 DNA reads TGTGCCAGCAGTGAGGGGGCCTGGGACAGACAAAAACTGTTTTTT.

The chain recombines TRBV19 with TRBJ1-4; 7 bases fit TRBD1. CDR3 size: 15 residues. Germline CDR1 LNHDA, CDR2 SQIVND (reference sequence). Germline trimming cut 5 bases from V and 8 bases from J; bases unmatched to any gene: 11. As DNA, the CDR3 is TGTGCCAGTAGTCCCCTTCGACAGGGTGCCGAAAAACTGTTTTTT. This encodes CASSPLRQGAEKLFF.

The rearrangement joins TRBV10-1 to TRBJ2-2; 12 bases fit TRBD1. After removal of 9 bases from V and 5 bases from J, the junction contained 13 bases not matched to a gene. Germline CDR1 and CDR2: WNHNN and SYGVQD (reference sequence). The CDR3 spans 17 residues. CDR3 nucleotide sequence: TGCGCCAGTCGCCCAACTTTGGGACAGGGGGCGACCGGGGAGCTGTTTTTT. As protein: CASRPTLGQGATGELFF.

The count of this clone is one. J is TRBJ1-2 and V is TRBV5-8, with D unclear. The germline V and J ends were trimmed by 3 bases and 0 bases, with 12 bases remaining between them. The CDR3 contains 15 residues. CDR1 is SGHTS, CDR2 YDEGEE, per germline. CDR3 DNA: TGTGCCAGCAGCTGGGCGGGGTTTTCTAACTATGGCTACACCTTC. Protein sequence: CASSWAGFSNYGYTF.